One sample yielded the 13 T cell receptor beta chains listed below, sequenced in a study of cytomegalovirus exposure and HLA in healthy donors. PCR amplification relied on 60 Vbeta primers (plus 13 Jbeta primers). Profiling relied on immunoSEQ multiplex PCR, and the TCRdb table lists in-frame clones only, not all of them. The sample contains about 140,000 clones, 55% to 80% of which appear only once. Sequenced sample: PBMCs. The receptors here all came from a human donor in good health.

The chain has TRBV2 and TRBJ2-5; TRBD1 is a possible D gene (6 bases). V lost 6 bases, J lost 4 bases, and 9 bases lay in between. The CDR3 covers 12 residues. Per germline, CDR1 SNHLY and CDR2 FYNNEI. The CDR3 is CASRQGGETQYF. The CDR3 DNA is TGTGCCAGCAGACAGGGTGGAGAGACCCAGTACTTC.

The V call is TRBV7-9, the J call TRBJ2-2; the match to TRBD2 covers 10 bases. The CDR3 has 16 amino acids. Trimming took 4 bases from V and 5 from J; bases not matched to a gene: 7. Germline V CDR1 and CDR2: SEHNR, FQNEAQ (reference sequence). This CDR3 reads CASSYGLAEPTGELFF. CDR3 sequence (DNA): TGTGCCAGCAGCTACGGACTAGCGGAGCCGACCGGGGAGCTGTTTTTT. The entire variable domain, with the rest obtained from reference TRBV7-9 and TRBJ2-2, is as follows: DTGVSQNPRHKITKRGQNVTFRCDPISEHNRLYWYRQTLGQGPEFLTYFQNEAQLEKSRLLSDRFSAERPKGSFSTLEIQRTEQGDSAMYLCASSYGLAEPTGELFFGEGSRLTVL.

The chain uses TRBV28 and TRBJ2-7; TRBD2 agrees at 8 bases. Germline assignment: CDR1 MDHEN and CDR2 SYDVKM. J was trimmed by 4 bases and V by 1 base; bases with no gene match: 0. The CDR3 extends over 13 amino acids. CDR3 loop: CASSLSGGYEQYF. The CDR3, as DNA: TGTGCCAGCAGTTTATCGGGGGGGTACGAGCAGTACTTC.

The chain combines TRBV30 with TRBJ2-1, with 11 bases matching TRBD2. V gave up 3 bases and J gave up 9 bases; unmatched junction bases: 10. Germline CDR1 is GTSNPN and CDR2 is SVGIG (reference sequence). The CDR3 is made up of 15 amino acids. The CDR3 region is CAWRTLAGDFSEQFF. The CDR3 bases are TGTGCCTGGAGGACACTAGCGGGAGATTTCAGTGAGCAGTTCTTC.

The chain links TRBV10-3 to TRBJ1-5; 10 nucleotides line up with TRBD1. Germline assignment: CDR1 ENHRY and CDR2 SYGVKD. The trim removed 7 bases at V and 4 bases at J, leaving 7 bases unmatched. CDR3 length equals 15 residues. This CDR3 reads CAINLGTGENQPQHF. In DNA form, the CDR3 reads TGTGCCATCAACCTCGGGACAGGGGAAAATCAGCCCCAGCATTTT.

This clone occurred once. V gene TRBV7-2 combines with J gene TRBJ2-7; 8 bases are shared with TRBD2. After removal of 1 base from V and 10 bases from J, the junction contained 3 bases not matched to a gene. CDR1 SGHTA and CDR2 FQGNSA come from the germline V gene. The CDR3 is 12 residues long. DNA for the CDR3: TGTGCCAGCAGCTTAGGGGGGACTAGTCAGTACTTC. This translates into CASSLGGTSQYF.

The V and J genes are TRBV14 and TRBJ1-4, with D maybe TRBD1 (5 bases). CDR1 and CDR2 from the germline V gene are SGHDN and FVKESK. Trimming cost V 2 bases and J 3 bases, with 10 bases left between them. The CDR3 runs to 15 residues. This CDR3 is CASSQFRAANEKLFF. CDR3 nucleotides: TGTGCCAGCAGCCAATTCAGGGCGGCTAATGAAAAACTGTTTTTT.

This chain links TRBV29-1 with TRBJ2-7, with a possible D match to TRBD2 (6 bases). Looked up from germline, CDR1 is SQVTM and CDR2 is ANQGSEA. This CDR3 contains 11 residues. The V end was cut by 4 bases, the J end by 5 bases, with 9 bases between. The chain's CDR3 is CSVVRENEQYF. DNA for the CDR3: TGCAGCGTTGTTCGGGAGAACGAGCAGTACTTC.

The chain has TRBV7-9 and TRBJ2-3; D remains ambiguous. Per the germline V gene, CDR1 is SEHNR and CDR2 is FQNEAQ (reference sequence). The CDR3 is made up of 15 amino acids. V was shortened by 5 bases and J by 1 base, with 13 bases between the two germline ends. CDR3 region: CASSPPGLGTDTQYF. CDR3 sequence (DNA): TGTGCCAGCAGCCCCCCGGGTCTGGGCACAGATACGCAGTATTTT.

The genes are TRBV6-5 and TRBJ1-1, with a weak D call TRBD1 (5 bases). The germline CDR1 and CDR2 sequences are MNHEY and SVGAGI. Trimming stripped 4 bases from V and 4 bases from J, with 10 bases between. The CDR3 length is 13 residues. Written as DNA, the CDR3 is TGTGCCAGCAGTTTCGGTACAGGCACTGAAGCTTTCTTT. It codes for CASSFGTGTEAFF.

The chain employs TRBV14 and TRBJ2-7, with D possibly being TRBD2 (6 bases). Germline values: CDR1 SGHDN, CDR2 FVKESK. Trimming shortened V by 2 bases and J by 10 bases, and 12 bases separated the two germline ends. The CDR3 sequence is 12 residues long. The CDR3 DNA follows: TGTGCCAGCAGCCAAAGCGGGTTCGATCAGTACTTC. Amino acids: CASSQSGFDQYF.

The rearrangement uses TRBV5-1 and TRBJ2-4; TRBD1 is a possible D gene (6 bases). Per the germline V gene, CDR1 is SGHRS and CDR2 is YFSETQ. CDR3 length: 15 residues. The V end was cut by 0 bases, the J end by 5 bases, with 12 bases between. CDR3 DNA: TGCGCCAGCAGCTTGGCGGGGACAATCCAAAACATTCAGTACTTC. Residues: CASSLAGTIQNIQYF. Full variable domain (outside the CDR3, taken from reference TRBV5-1 and TRBJ2-4): KAGVTQTPRYLIKTRGQQVTLSCSPISGHRSVSWYQQTPGQGLQFLFEYFSETQRNKGNFPGRFSGRQFSNSRSEMNVSTLELGDSALYLCASSLAGTIQNIQYFGAGTRLSVL.

The sample holds a few counts of this clone. The V and J genes are TRBV11-3 and TRBJ2-7; D perhaps matches TRBD2 (5 bases). The CDR3 has 15 residues. Germline V gives CDR1 SGHNT, CDR2 YENEEA. V was cut by 1 base and J by 0 bases, with 10 bases left in between. The CDR3 region is CASSLGTGSSYEQYF. As DNA, the CDR3 is TGTGCCAGCAGCTTAGGTACGGGATCCTCCTACGAGCAGTACTTC.